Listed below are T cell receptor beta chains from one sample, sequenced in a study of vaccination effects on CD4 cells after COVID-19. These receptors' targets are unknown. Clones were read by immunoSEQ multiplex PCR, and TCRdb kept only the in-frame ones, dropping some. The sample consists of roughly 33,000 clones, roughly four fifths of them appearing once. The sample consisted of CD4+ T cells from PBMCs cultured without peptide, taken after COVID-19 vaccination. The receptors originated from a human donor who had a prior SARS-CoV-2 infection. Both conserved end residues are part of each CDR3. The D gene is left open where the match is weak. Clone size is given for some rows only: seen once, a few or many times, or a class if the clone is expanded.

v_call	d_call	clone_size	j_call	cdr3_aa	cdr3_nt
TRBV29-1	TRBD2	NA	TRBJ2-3	CSVPASGGFTDTQYF	TGCAGCGTTCCCGCTAGCGGGGGGTTCACAGATACGCAGTATTTT
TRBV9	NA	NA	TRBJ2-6	CASSVTSGANVLTF	TGTGCCAGCAGCGTAACTTCTGGGGCCAACGTCCTGACTTTC
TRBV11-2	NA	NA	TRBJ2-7	CASSLGGPTGYF	TGTGCCAGCAGCTTAGGGGGACCCACGGGGTACTTC
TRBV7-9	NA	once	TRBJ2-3	CASSLAGSTDTQYF	TGTGCCAGCAGCCTCGCGGGAAGCACAGATACGCAGTATTTT
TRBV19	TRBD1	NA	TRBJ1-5	CASSTNRGYSNQPQHF	TGTGCCAGTAGTACAAACAGGGGTTACAGCAATCAGCCCCAGCATTTT
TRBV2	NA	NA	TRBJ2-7	CASSGTASYEQYF	TGTGCCAGCAGCGGGACCGCCAGTTACGAGCAGTACTTC
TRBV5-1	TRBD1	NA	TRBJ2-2	CASSLVSGTAFSNTGELFF	TGCGCCAGCAGCTTGGTTTCGGGGACAGCTTTTTCGAACACCGGGGAGCTGTTTTTT
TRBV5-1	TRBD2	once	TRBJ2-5	CASSFTTSAQETQYF	TGCGCCAGCAGCTTTACGACTAGCGCACAAGAGACCCAGTACTTC
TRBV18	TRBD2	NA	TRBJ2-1	CASSVLADSYNEQFF	TGTGCCAGCTCAGTACTAGCGGACTCCTACAATGAGCAGTTCTTC
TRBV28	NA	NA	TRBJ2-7	CASSPDPYEQYF	TGTGCCAGCAGTCCAGACCCTTACGAGCAGTACTTC
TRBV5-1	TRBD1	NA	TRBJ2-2	CASSLTGAVGELFF	TGCGCCAGCAGCTTGACAGGGGCAGTCGGGGAGCTGTTTTTT
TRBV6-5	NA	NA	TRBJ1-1	CASRPRTDVNTEAFF	TGTGCCAGCAGACCTAGGACAGATGTGAACACTGAAGCTTTCTTT
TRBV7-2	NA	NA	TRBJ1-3	CASRLGGAGNTIYF	TGTGCCAGCAGATTGGGGGGGGCCGGAAACACCATATATTTT
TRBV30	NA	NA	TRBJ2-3	CAWEGDFTDTQYF	TGTGCCTGGGAGGGGGACTTCACAGATACGCAGTATTTT
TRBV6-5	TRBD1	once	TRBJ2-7	CASSYSRGQNYEQYF	TGTGCCAGCAGTTACTCGAGGGGACAGAACTACGAGCAGTACTTC
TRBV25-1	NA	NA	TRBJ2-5	CASSAYPGTQETQYF	TGTGCCAGCAGTGCGTATCCCGGGACACAAGAGACCCAGTACTTC
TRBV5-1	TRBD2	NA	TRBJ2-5	CASSLGAGGNYWETQYF	TGCGCCAGCAGCTTGGGCGCGGGAGGGAATTATTGGGAGACCCAGTACTTC
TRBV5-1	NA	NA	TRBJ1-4	CASSLGEGSGEKLFF	TGCGCCAGCAGCTTGGGAGAGGGATCCGGTGAAAAACTGTTTTTT
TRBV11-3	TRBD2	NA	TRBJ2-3	CASSTNSREGRPDTQYF	TGTGCCAGCAGCACAAATTCGCGGGAGGGCCGGCCAGATACGCAGTATTTT
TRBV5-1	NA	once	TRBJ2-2	CASSLAVGLVGNTGELFF	TGCGCCAGCAGCTTGGCCGTGGGTCTAGTCGGGAACACCGGGGAGCTGTTTTTT
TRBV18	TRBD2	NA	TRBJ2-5	CASSPPLAGVETQYF	TGTGCCAGCTCACCACCACTAGCGGGAGTTGAGACCCAGTACTTC
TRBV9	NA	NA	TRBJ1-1	CASSVGAGDLDAEAFF	TGTGCCAGCAGCGTAGGAGCCGGGGACTTGGATGCTGAAGCTTTCTTT
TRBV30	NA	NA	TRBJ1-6	CAWREGTLYNSPLHF	TGTGCCTGGAGAGAAGGGACCCTATATAATTCACCCCTCCACTTT
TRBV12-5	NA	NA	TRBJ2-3	CASGPQGADTQYF	TGTGCTAGTGGTCCCCAGGGAGCAGATACGCAGTATTTT
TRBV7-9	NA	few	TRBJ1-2	CASSRWGGENYGYTF	TGTGCCAGCAGCCGATGGGGTGGGGAAAACTATGGCTACACCTTC
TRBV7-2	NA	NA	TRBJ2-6	CASSLDGGYRSGANVLTF	TGTGCCAGCAGCTTAGACGGGGGCTATAGGTCTGGGGCCAACGTCCTGACTTTC
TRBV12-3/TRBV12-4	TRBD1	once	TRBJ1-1	CASSLQGVGEAFF	TGTGCCAGCAGTCTGCAGGGGGTGGGGGAAGCTTTCTTT
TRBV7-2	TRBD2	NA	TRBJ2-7	CASSLGAGAYEQYF	TGTGCCAGCAGCTTAGGTGCGGGAGCTTACGAGCAGTACTTC
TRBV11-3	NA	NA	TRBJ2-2	CASSLDRDTGELFF	TGTGCCAGCAGCTTAGACAGGGACACCGGGGAGCTGTTTTTT
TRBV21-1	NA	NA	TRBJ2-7	CASSKSGRGETYEQYF	TGTGCCAGCAGCAAGTCCGGCAGGGGGGAAACCTACGAGCAGTACTTC
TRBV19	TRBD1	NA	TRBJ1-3	CASSDRAAGNTIYF	TGTGCCAGTTCAGACAGGGCTGCTGGAAACACCATATATTTT
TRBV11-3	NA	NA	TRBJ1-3	CASSGASGNTIYF	TGTGCCAGCTCCGGGGCCTCTGGAAACACCATATATTTT
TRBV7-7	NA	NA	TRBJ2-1	CASSLGSPKNNEQFF	TGTGCTAGCAGCTTAGGGAGCCCGAAAAACAATGAGCAGTTCTTC
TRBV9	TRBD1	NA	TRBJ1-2	CASSVRDRGYGYTF	TGTGCCAGCAGCGTCCGGGACAGGGGCTATGGCTACACCTTC
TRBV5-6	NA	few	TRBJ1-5	CASSLGLSQPQHF	TGTGCCAGCAGCTTGGGTCTAAGTCAGCCCCAGCATTTT
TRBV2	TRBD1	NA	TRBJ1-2	CASSDLQGAVNGYTF	TGTGCCAGCAGTGACCTACAGGGGGCGGTGAATGGCTACACCTTC
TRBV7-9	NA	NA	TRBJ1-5	CASSLEGLSGQPQHF	TGTGCCAGCAGCTTAGAGGGGTTAAGTGGACAGCCCCAGCATTTT
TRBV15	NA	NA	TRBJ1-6	CATSRDIRGGPPLHF	TGTGCCACCAGCAGAGATATCAGAGGGGGTCCACCCCTCCACTTT
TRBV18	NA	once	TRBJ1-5	CASSPDPNQPQHF	TGTGCCAGCTCACCAGATCCCAATCAGCCCCAGCATTTT
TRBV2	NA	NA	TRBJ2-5	CASSVQETQYF	TGTGCCAGCAGTGTTCAAGAGACCCAGTACTTC
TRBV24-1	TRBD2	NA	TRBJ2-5	CATSDLLGRGQETQYF	TGTGCCACCAGTGATTTGCTAGGGAGGGGCCAAGAGACCCAGTACTTC
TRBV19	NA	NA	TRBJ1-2	CASSIGQSANYGYTF	TGTGCCAGTAGTATAGGGCAGTCCGCTAACTATGGCTACACCTTC
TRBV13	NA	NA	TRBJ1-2	CASSLVGFGPLEANYGYTF	TGTGCCAGCAGCTTAGTCGGATTCGGTCCCCTCGAGGCTAACTATGGCTACACCTTC
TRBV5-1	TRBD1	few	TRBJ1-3	CASSEGQGRDTIYF	TGCGCCAGCAGCGAGGGACAGGGGAGGGACACCATATATTTT
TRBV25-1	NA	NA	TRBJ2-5	CASRETGLGETQYF	TGTGCCAGCAGGGAAACAGGCTTAGGAGAGACCCAGTACTTC
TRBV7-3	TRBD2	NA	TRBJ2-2	CASTQGLAGVGGELFF	TGTGCCAGCACCCAGGGACTAGCGGGAGTTGGCGGGGAGCTGTTTTTT
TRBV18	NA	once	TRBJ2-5	CASSVGYLETQYF	TGTGCCAGCTCAGTCGGATACTTAGAGACCCAGTACTTC
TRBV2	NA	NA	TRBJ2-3	CASSYTGSGADTQYF	TGTGCCAGCAGTTATACAGGGTCAGGGGCAGATACGCAGTATTTT
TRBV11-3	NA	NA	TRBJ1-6	CASSADFYNSPLHF	TGTGCCAGCAGCGCGGACTTTTATAATTCACCCCTCCACTTT
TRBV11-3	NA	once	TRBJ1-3	CASSLDYRWGSGNTIYF	TGTGCCAGCAGCTTAGATTACCGATGGGGCTCTGGAAACACCATATATTTT
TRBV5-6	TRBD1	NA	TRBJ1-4	CASSFGTEEKLFF	TGTGCCAGCAGCTTCGGGACAGAGGAAAAACTGTTTTTT
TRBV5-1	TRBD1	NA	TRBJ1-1	CASSPGTGGAGTEAFF	TGCGCCAGCAGCCCTGGGACAGGGGGCGCAGGGACTGAAGCTTTCTTT
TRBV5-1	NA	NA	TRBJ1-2	CASRAQQGGGYTF	TGCGCCAGCAGGGCCCAACAGGGCGGTGGCTACACCTTC
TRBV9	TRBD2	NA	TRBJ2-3	CASSVGYTSGRTDTQYF	TGTGCCAGCAGCGTAGGGTACACTAGCGGGAGAACGGATACGCAGTATTTT